The sequence of this T cell receptor beta chain was determined in a study of graft-versus-host responses after intestinal transplantation. Study as a whole: Transplant types were multivisceral, liver-intestinal, or isolated intestinal. All recipients were given anti-thymocyte globulin induction, and tacrolimus and steroids were then administered for roughly 3 years. General study points: Subjects displaying graft-donor T cell macrochimerism possessed elevated graft-versus-host to host-versus-graft clonal ratios inside allografts.

Measured with immunoSEQ multiplex PCR; TCRdb has only the in-frame clones, and not every one. The sample has 90,000 to 130,000 clones; roughly 95% are singletons. The length of the CDR3 is 16 residues. Germline trimming cut 1 base from V and 0 bases from J; bases unmatched to any gene: 5. The germline gives CDR1 MGHRA, CDR2 YSYEKL. With regard to this clone: Its antigen is undetermined.

Source: unstimulated CD8+ T cells sorted from spleen or lymph node cells, taken before intestinal transplant. The rearrangement uses TRBV4-1 and TRBJ2-7; TRBD2 matches 8 bases. This TCR was sampled from a human donor who received an intestinal transplant. For the CDR3, the DNA is TGCGCCAGCAGCCAAGTGTTAGGACTAGCCTCCTACGAGCAGTACTTC. Translated: CASSQVLGLASYEQYF.